The clone carrying this T cell receptor beta chain was recorded at least ten times. What it binds is unknown. From the 5' RACE reads, TCRdb called clonotypes with MiXCR, one entry per CDR3 protein. This sample has 25,000 to 40,000 distinct CDR3 sequences, with around a quarter found just once. V dropped 5 bases and J dropped 4; count of bases not matched to a gene: 3. This CDR3 has 14 residues. The V gene's germline CDR1 is MNHEY and CDR2 SMNVEV (reference sequence). CD4+CD45RO+CD25- cells were isolated as memory CD4+ T cells. Study-wide results and caveats: Greatest tumor Treg TCR overlap was with tumor naive CD4+ cells.

The chain combines TRBV27 with TRBJ2-7, with 12 bases that match TRBD2. The sample comprised memory CD4+ T cells sorted from blood. Subset reported: memory CD4+ T cells, CD4+CD45RO+CD25-. This clonotype was obtained from a female donor with breast cancer. The CDR3 sequence is CASSPGTSGYEQYF. Written as DNA, the CDR3 is TGTGCCAGCAGTCCCGGGACTAGCGGGTACGAGCAGTACTTC.